The 10 T cell receptor beta chains in this list originate from one sample, sequenced in a study of T cells after yellow fever vaccination. TCRdb called the 5' RACE reads again in MiXCR, with one record for every CDR3 protein. The table lists roughly 250,000 distinct CDR3 sequences, 13% of them singletons. Material: CD4+ T cells sorted from PBMCs, obtained 45 days after the yellow fever booster vaccination. Receptors were obtained from a man aged 25-40 years who received the YFV17D yellow fever vaccine.

This chain joins TRBV27 and TRBJ2-1; maybe TRBD2 (6 bases). The CDR3 loop spans 14 amino acids. The germline V gene has CDR1 MNHEY and CDR2 SMNVEV (reference sequence). V gave up 6 bases and J gave up 1 base, with 10 bases separating them. The CDR3 DNA is TGTGCCAGCAGCCGGAGGGCGTCCTACAATGAGCAGTTCTTC. It specifies CASSRRASYNEQFF.

This clonotype was picked up a small number of times. This chain joins TRBV16 and TRBJ2-2; D gene ambiguous. The germline V gene encodes CDR1 KGHSY and CDR2 FQNENV. Trimming pared 1 base from V and 0 bases from J, leaving 6 bases between. The length of the CDR3 is 15 residues. Here the CDR3 reads CASSQLHSNTGELFF. CDR3 bases: TGTGCCAGCAGCCAATTACACTCGAACACCGGGGAGCTGTTTTTT.

There are a few counts of this clonotype. The chain couples TRBV10-3 to TRBJ2-1, with 8 bases aligning to TRBD1. The CDR3 totals 15 residues. The V gene end was trimmed by 6 bases and the J gene end by 3 bases; junction bases not matched to a gene: 7. Germline assignment: CDR1 ENHRY and CDR2 SYGVKD. CDR3 nucleotide sequence: TGTGCCATCAGCCTCCTCGGACAGGGCTACAATGAGCAGTTCTTC. Protein: CAISLLGQGYNEQFF.

This clonotype has only a few counts. The chain recombines TRBV7-2 with TRBJ2-1, with a tentative D call TRBD2 (5 bases). V gave up 3 bases and J gave up 8 bases, with 17 bases separating them. Germline V gene data show CDR1 as SGHTA and CDR2 as FQGNSA. The CDR3 has 15 residues. CDR3 protein: CASSLHTRSVDEQFF. DNA of the CDR3: TGTGCCAGCAGCTTGCATACTAGAAGTGTGGATGAGCAGTTCTTC.

A few counts support this clonotype. The CDR3 spells CASSQGGARGETQYF. CDR3 in DNA: TGCGCCAGCAGCCAAGGGGGGGCAAGGGGAGAGACCCAGTACTTC. The chain is built from TRBV4-3 and TRBJ2-5; D is possibly TRBD1 or TRBD2 (6 bases each). Germline V gives CDR1 LGHNA, CDR2 YSLEER. Trimming took off 1 base at V and 4 bases at J, with 13 bases between the two ends. This CDR3 contains 15 residues.

This clonotype came up a few times. V gene TRBV5-1 combines with J gene TRBJ2-1; 11 bases align to TRBD2. This CDR3 has 16 residues. With 2 bases clipped from V and 6 bases from J, the junction kept 7 bases outside the gene matches. Germline CDR1 reads SGHRS; CDR2 reads YFSETQ. CDR3 nucleotides: TGCGCCAGCAGCTTAAAAGGGACTAGCGGACCCAATGAGCAGTTCTTC. Protein: CASSLKGTSGPNEQFF.

V gene TRBV29-1 combines with J gene TRBJ2-7, with 9 bases matching TRBD2. V shed 5 bases and J 7 bases; nucleotides not matched to a gene: 12. This CDR3 region has 14 residues. Germline CDR1 is SQVTM and CDR2 is ANQGSEA. The CDR3 region is CSVRASGTYVEQYF. The CDR3 bases are TGCAGCGTTAGGGCTAGCGGGACCTACGTTGAGCAGTACTTC.

The chain couples TRBV25-1 to TRBJ2-1; no reliable D call. Trimming left V 2 bases short and J 2 bases short, with 10 bases between. Germline V gene lookup returns CDR1 MGHDK and CDR2 SYGVNS. The CDR3 totals 15 residues. CDR3 bases: TGTGCCAGCAGTGAAGCGGACGAACCCTACAATGAGCAGTTCTTC. It codes for CASSEADEPYNEQFF.

This chain links TRBV3-1 with TRBJ1-1, with D perhaps matching TRBD1 (6 bases). Deletions cut 4 bases from V and 1 base from J, with 16 bases between. This CDR3 has 16 amino acids. Per the germline V gene, CDR1 is LGHDT and CDR2 is YNNKEL (reference sequence). This CDR3 is CASSLWGGRENTEAFF. CDR3 DNA sequence: TGTGCCAGCAGCCTCTGGGGGGGCAGGGAGAACACTGAAGCTTTCTTT.

This clonotype was detected many times. V and J are TRBV27 and TRBJ2-1; TRBD2 matches 14 bases. The CDR3 is 16 residues long. Losses at the gene ends were 4 bases for V and 6 bases for J; bases not matched to a gene: 5. Germline lookup yields CDR1 MNHEY and CDR2 SMNVEV (reference sequence). The CDR3 bases are TGTGCCAGCAGTTGGCGGGGACTAGCGGGAGTCAATGAGCAGTTCTTC. It encodes CASSWRGLAGVNEQFF.